The 11 T cell receptor beta chains in this list originate from one sample, sequenced in a study of blood T cell repertoires in COVID-19. Here immunoSEQ multiplex PCR was the method, and the copy in TCRdb shows in-frame clones only, minus some. The table has approximately 190,000 clones, approximately 84% seen once. Sequenced sample: peripheral blood. Receptors were obtained from a human donor with acute or convalescent COVID-19. The donor label of this sample is uncertain.

V is TRBV6-5 and J is TRBJ2-7; 7 positions match TRBD1. Trimming took 7 bases from V and 5 from J; bases not matched to a gene: 11. Looked up from germline, CDR1 is MNHEY and CDR2 is SVGAGI. This CDR3 region has 14 residues. CDR3 protein: CASNPGQVRNEQYF. The DNA for the CDR3 is TGTGCCAGCAACCCCGGACAGGTCCGAAACGAGCAGTACTTC.

The genes are TRBV7-2 and TRBJ1-2; 8 bases agree with TRBD1. Germline V CDR1 and CDR2: SGHTA, FQGNSA. V shed 5 bases and J 4 bases; nucleotides not matched to a gene: 3. This CDR3 region has 13 residues. CDR3 sequence reads: CASSGTGGYGYTF. CDR3 coding DNA: TGTGCCAGCAGCGGAACAGGGGGCTATGGCTACACCTTC.

The chain couples TRBV6-5 to TRBJ1-2, with 7 positions matching TRBD1. Trimming removed 3 bases from V and 4 bases from J; junction bases left unmatched: 5. This CDR3 has 14 amino acids. The germline V gene encodes CDR1 MNHEY and CDR2 SVGAGI. The CDR3 nucleotides read TGTGCCAGCAGTTATCTTGGGACAGTCTATGGCTACACCTTC. It codes for CASSYLGTVYGYTF.

The chain couples TRBV4-1 to TRBJ2-3, with a weak D call TRBD1 (5 bases). CDR3 length: 16 amino acids. The V and J ends lost 6 bases and 0 bases respectively, with 16 bases between them. Germline values: CDR1 MGHRA, CDR2 YSYEKL. CDR3 sequence (DNA): TGCGCCAGCAGAGAAGGACATCGATCTAGCACAGATACGCAGTATTTT. It specifies CASREGHRSSTDTQYF.

The V call is TRBV19, the J call TRBJ2-1; TRBD2 matches 9 bases. V gave up 7 bases and J gave up 5 bases; unmatched junction bases: 9. The CDR3 covers 15 residues. The germline V gene encodes CDR1 LNHDA and CDR2 SQIVND (reference sequence). The CDR3 DNA reads as TGTGCCAGTAATTCCAGAGCGGGAGGCCACAATGAGCAGTTCTTC. It specifies CASNSRAGGHNEQFF.

DNA of the CDR3: TGCGCCAGCAGTGATGCCAGCGGGAGGGGAACCGGGGAGCTGTTTTTT. It is translated as CASSDASGRGTGELFF. The J gene is TRBJ2-2, the V gene TRBV10-1, with 10 bases identical to TRBD2. V was pared by 3 bases and J by 5 bases, with 6 bases of the junction left unmatched. The CDR3 spans 16 residues. Germline CDR1 WNHNN, CDR2 SYGVQD (reference sequence).

CDR3 coding DNA: TGTGCCAGCTCATTTGCGCGGTCCTACGAGCAGTACTTC. Translated, it gives CASSFARSYEQYF. The chain uses TRBV18 and TRBJ2-7; D unresolved. The CDR3 consists of 13 residues. Trimming left V 5 bases short and J 1 base short, with 9 bases between. CDR1 is KGHSH and CDR2 is LQKENI in the germline V gene.

This chain links TRBV7-9 with TRBJ2-3, with 8 nucleotides matching TRBD2. J lost 5 bases, V lost 1 base, and 8 bases had no gene match. The CDR3 is 16 amino acids. Germline loops: CDR1 SEHNR, CDR2 FQNEAQ (reference sequence). The chain's CDR3 is CASSLGGAGGVDTQYF. Written as DNA, the CDR3 is TGTGCCAGCAGCTTAGGAGGGGCGGGAGGCGTAGATACGCAGTATTTT. The variable domain in full, completed from reference TRBV7-9 and TRBJ2-3, reads DTGVSQNPRHKITKRGQNVTFRCDPISEHNRLYWYRQTLGQGPEFLTYFQNEAQLEKSRLLSDRFSAERPKGSFSTLEIQRTEQGDSAMYLCASSLGGAGGVDTQYFGPGTRLTVL.

This chain connects TRBV19 to TRBJ1-6, with 10 bases fitting TRBD1. Germline CDR1 reads LNHDA; CDR2 reads SQIVND (reference sequence). V gave up 5 bases and J gave up 10 bases; unmatched junction bases: 17. There are 18 residues in the CDR3. For the CDR3, the DNA is TGTGCCAGTAGTTCGACAGGGGGCCGGGGTTGGAAATACTCACCCCTCCACTTT. Protein sequence: CASSSTGGRGWKYSPLHF.

Only one count was recorded for this clone. The chain carries TRBV25-1 and TRBJ2-1; 10 positions match TRBD2. The trim removed 4 bases at V and 2 bases at J, leaving 5 bases unmatched. CDR3 length: 16 residues. Germline V gene sequence: CDR1 MGHDK, CDR2 SYGVNS. CDR3 DNA sequence: TGTGCCAGCAGTGCAGTTAGCGGGAGGCCCTACAATGAGCAGTTCTTC. Protein product: CASSAVSGRPYNEQFF.

The chain has TRBV6-1 and TRBJ2-1; TRBD2 matches at 9 bases. CDR1 and CDR2 from the germline V gene are MNHNS and SASEGT. V trimming: 4 bases; J trimming: 5 bases; junction bases outside the gene matches: 9. The CDR3 is 16 residues long. CDR3 DNA: TGTGCCAGCAGTGCCTATAGCGGGAGAGGTAACAATGAGCAGTTCTTC. Translation gives CASSAYSGRGNNEQFF.